This TCR beta chain appears in the sequencing data of a study of human T cells and chemical hapten exposure. Study details: Sensitization employed 2% DPC on approximately 2 cm by approximately 2 cm of upper inner arm skin.

The time point is: patch test 3, about 24 weeks after DPC sensitization. The treatment: therapeutic diphenylcyclopropenone sensitization with weekly scalp DPC. TCRdb re-derived calls from the RACE reads in MiXCR, one entry per CDR3 protein. The table shows over 70,000 distinct CDR3 sequences, with about a tenth occurring only once. Trimming cost V 2 bases and J 4 bases, with 13 bases left between them. Germline loops: CDR1 SGHTA, CDR2 FQGNSA. This CDR3 has 15 amino acids. The chain links TRBV7-2 to TRBJ2-3; possible D gene TRBD2, 6 bases. The material sequenced was whole blood, taken in connection with sensitization to the hapten diphenylcyclopropenone (DPC). The clonotype originates from a woman aged 25-40 years with alopecia areata. Some clones in this sample may be carry-over from other donors' samples. CDR3 region: CASSLNGGWADTQYF. CDR3 nucleotide sequence: TGTGCCAGCAGCTTAAACGGGGGTTGGGCAGATACGCAGTATTTT.